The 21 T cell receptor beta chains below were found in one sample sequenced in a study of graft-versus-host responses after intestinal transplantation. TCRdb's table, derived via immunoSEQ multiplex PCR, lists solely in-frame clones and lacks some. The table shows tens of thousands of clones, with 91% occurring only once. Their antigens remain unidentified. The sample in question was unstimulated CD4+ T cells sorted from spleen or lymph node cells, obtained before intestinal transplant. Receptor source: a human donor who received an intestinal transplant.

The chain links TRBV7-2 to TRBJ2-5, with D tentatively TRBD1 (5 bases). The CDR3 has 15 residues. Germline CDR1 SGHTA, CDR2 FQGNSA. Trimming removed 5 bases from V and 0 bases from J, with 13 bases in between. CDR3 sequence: CASSLMGPYQETQYF. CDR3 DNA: TGTGCCAGCAGCCTTATGGGGCCCTACCAAGAGACCCAGTACTTC.

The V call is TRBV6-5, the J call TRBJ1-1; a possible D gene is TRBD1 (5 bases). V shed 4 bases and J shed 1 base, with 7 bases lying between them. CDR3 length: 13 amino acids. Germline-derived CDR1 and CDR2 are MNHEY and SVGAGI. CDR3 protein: CASSLTANTEAFF. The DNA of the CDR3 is TGTGCCAGCAGTTTGACAGCGAACACTGAAGCTTTCTTT.

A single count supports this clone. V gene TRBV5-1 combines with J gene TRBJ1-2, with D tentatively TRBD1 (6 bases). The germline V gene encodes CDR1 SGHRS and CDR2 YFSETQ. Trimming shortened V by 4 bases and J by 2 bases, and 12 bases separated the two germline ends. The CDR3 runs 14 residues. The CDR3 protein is CASSPIQGNYGYTF. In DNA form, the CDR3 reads TGCGCCAGCAGCCCAATCCAGGGGAACTATGGCTACACCTTC.

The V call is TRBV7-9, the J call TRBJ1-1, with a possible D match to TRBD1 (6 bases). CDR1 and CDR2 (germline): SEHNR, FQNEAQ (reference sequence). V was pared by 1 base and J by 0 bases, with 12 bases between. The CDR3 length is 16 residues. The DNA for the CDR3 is TGTGCCAGCAGCTTAGTTACGGGGGGCCTGAACACTGAAGCTTTCTTT. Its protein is CASSLVTGGLNTEAFF. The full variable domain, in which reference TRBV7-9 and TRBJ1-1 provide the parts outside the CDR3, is DTGVSQNPRHKITKRGQNVTFRCDPISEHNRLYWYRQTLGQGPEFLTYFQNEAQLEKSRLLSDRFSAERPKGSFSTLEIQRTEQGDSAMYLCASSLVTGGLNTEAFFGQGTRLTVV.

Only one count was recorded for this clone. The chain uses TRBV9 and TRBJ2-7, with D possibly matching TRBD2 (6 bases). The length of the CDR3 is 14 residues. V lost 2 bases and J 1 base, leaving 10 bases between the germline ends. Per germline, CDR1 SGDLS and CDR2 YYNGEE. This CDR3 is CASSVGGLSYEQYF. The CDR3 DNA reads TGTGCCAGCAGCGTCGGGGGTCTGTCCTACGAGCAGTACTTC.

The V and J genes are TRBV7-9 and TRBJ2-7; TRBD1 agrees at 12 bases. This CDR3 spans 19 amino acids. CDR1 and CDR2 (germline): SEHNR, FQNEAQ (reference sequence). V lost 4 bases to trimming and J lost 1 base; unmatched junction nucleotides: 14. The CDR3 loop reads CASSSVPGQGARFSYEQYF. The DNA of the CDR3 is TGTGCCAGCAGCTCAGTTCCGGGACAGGGGGCTCGCTTTTCCTACGAGCAGTACTTC. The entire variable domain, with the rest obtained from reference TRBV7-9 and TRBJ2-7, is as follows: DTGVSQNPRHKITKRGQNVTFRCDPISEHNRLYWYRQTLGQGPEFLTYFQNEAQLEKSRLLSDRFSAERPKGSFSTLEIQRTEQGDSAMYLCASSSVPGQGARFSYEQYFGPGTRLTVT.

The CDR3 reads CASSGQGYGYTF. CDR3 DNA: TGTGCCAGCAGTGGACAGGGTTATGGCTACACCTTC. The chain employs TRBV2 and TRBJ1-2, with TRBD1 identical over 7 bases. Per the germline V gene, CDR1 is SNHLY and CDR2 is FYNNEI. V shed 4 bases and J 5 bases; nucleotides not matched to a gene: 1. This CDR3 region has 12 residues.

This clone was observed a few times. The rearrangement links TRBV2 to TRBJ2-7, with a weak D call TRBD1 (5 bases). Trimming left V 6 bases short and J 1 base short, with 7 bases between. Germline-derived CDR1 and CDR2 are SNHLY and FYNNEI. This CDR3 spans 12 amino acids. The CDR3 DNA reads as TGTGCCAGCAGCAGGGCGTCCTACGAGCAGTACTTC. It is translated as CASSRASYEQYF.

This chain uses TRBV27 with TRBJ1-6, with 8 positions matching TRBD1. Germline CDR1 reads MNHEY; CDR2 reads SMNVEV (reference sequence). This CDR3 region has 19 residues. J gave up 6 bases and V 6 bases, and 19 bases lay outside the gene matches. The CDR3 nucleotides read TGTGCCAGCAGGATAATTATCCGCGGACAGGGTGCCCTTAATTCACCCCTCCACTTT. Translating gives CASRIIIRGQGALNSPLHF.

Written as DNA, the CDR3 is TGTGCCAGCAGACGGGGCTCAACAGGGATCGATGAGCAGTTCTTC. This codes for CASRRGSTGIDEQFF. This rearrangement joins TRBV6-5 to TRBJ2-1, with D perhaps TRBD1 (6 bases). Between the trimmed V and J ends, which lost 6 bases and 8 bases, there was a span of 20 bases. Germline V gene data show CDR1 as MNHEY and CDR2 as SVGAGI. The CDR3 contains 15 residues.

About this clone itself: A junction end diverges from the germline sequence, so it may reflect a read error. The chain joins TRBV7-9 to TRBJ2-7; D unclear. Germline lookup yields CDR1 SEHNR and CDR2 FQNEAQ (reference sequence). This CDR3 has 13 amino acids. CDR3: CASSLISSHEQYF. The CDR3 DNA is TGTGCCAGCAGCTTAATTAGCTCCCACGAGCAGTACTTC.

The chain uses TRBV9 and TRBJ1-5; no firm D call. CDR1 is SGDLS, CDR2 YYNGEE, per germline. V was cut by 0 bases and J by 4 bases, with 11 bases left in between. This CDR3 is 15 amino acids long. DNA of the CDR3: TGTGCCAGCAGCGTAGATGGAGCGGGGAATCAGCCCCAGCATTTT. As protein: CASSVDGAGNQPQHF. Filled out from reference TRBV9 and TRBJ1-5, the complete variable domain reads DSGVTQTPKHLITATGQRVTLRCSPRSGDLSVYWYQQSLDQGLQFLIQYYNGEERAKGNILERFSAQQFPDLHSELNLSSLELGDSALYFCASSVDGAGNQPQHFGDGTRLSIL.

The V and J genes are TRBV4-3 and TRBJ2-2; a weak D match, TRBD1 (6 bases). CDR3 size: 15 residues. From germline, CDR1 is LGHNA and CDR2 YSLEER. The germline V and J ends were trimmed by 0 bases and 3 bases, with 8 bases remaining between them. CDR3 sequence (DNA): TGCGCCAGCAGCCAAGATTACAGGGACACCGGGGAGCTGTTTTTT. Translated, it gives CASSQDYRDTGELFF.

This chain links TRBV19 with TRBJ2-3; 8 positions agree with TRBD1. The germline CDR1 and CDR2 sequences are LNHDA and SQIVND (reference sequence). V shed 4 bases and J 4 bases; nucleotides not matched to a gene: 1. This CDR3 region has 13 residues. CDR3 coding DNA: TGTGCCAGTAGTAGGGACAGGCCAGATACGCAGTATTTT. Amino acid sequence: CASSRDRPDTQYF.

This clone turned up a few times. The DNA for the CDR3 is TGTGCCAGCGGCAGAGGGACAGTTTATTTT. The encoded protein is CASGRGTVYF. This sequence joins TRBV6-5 and TRBJ1-3; 7 bases line up with TRBD1. The CDR3 extends over 10 amino acids. V trimming: 8 bases; J trimming: 16 bases; junction bases outside the gene matches: 8. CDR1 and CDR2 (germline): MNHEY, SVGAGI.

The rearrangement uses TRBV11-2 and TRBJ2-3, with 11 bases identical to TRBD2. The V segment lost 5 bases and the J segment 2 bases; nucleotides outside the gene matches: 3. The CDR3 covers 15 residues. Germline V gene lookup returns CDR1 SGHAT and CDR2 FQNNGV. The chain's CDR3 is CASSLAGGYTDTQYF. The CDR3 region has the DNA TGTGCCAGCAGCCTAGCGGGGGGTTACACAGATACGCAGTATTTT.

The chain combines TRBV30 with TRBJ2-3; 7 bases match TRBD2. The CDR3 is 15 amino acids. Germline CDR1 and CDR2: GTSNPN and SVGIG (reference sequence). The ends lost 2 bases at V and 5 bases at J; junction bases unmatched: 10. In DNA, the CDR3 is TGTGCCTGGAGTACCCGCCGCGGGACTAAAGATACGCAGTATTTT. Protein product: CAWSTRRGTKDTQYF.

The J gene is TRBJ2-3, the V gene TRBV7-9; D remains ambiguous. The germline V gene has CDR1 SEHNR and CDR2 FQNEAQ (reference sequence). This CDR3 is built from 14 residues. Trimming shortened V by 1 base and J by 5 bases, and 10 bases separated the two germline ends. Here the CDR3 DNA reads TGTGCCAGCAGCTTAGGTACAGTCGGAGATACGCAGTATTTT. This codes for CASSLGTVGDTQYF.

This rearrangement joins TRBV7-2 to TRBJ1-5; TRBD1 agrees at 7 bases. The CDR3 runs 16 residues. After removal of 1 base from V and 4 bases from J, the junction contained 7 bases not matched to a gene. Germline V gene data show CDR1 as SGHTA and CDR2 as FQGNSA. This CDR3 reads CASSLGGTVRNQPQHF. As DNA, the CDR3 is TGTGCCAGCAGCTTAGGGGGGACAGTTCGAAATCAGCCCCAGCATTTT.

The DNA of the CDR3 is TGCGCCAGCACTTGGGGGCCCGCCTCAAGCTCCTACGAGCAGTACTTC. Protein product: CASTWGPASSSYEQYF. The chain carries TRBV5-1 and TRBJ2-5, with D perhaps TRBD1 (6 bases). The J call may be mistaken, given a closer DNA end match to TRBJ2-7. CDR3 length: 16 amino acids. Germline V gene sequence: CDR1 SGHRS, CDR2 YFSETQ.

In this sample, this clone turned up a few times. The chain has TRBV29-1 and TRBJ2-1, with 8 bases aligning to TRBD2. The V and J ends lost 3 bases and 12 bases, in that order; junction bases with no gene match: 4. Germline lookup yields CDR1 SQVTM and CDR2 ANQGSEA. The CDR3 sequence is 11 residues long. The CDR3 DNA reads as TGCAGCGTTGATCGGGGGGGTGGGCAGTTCTTC. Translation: CSVDRGGGQFF.